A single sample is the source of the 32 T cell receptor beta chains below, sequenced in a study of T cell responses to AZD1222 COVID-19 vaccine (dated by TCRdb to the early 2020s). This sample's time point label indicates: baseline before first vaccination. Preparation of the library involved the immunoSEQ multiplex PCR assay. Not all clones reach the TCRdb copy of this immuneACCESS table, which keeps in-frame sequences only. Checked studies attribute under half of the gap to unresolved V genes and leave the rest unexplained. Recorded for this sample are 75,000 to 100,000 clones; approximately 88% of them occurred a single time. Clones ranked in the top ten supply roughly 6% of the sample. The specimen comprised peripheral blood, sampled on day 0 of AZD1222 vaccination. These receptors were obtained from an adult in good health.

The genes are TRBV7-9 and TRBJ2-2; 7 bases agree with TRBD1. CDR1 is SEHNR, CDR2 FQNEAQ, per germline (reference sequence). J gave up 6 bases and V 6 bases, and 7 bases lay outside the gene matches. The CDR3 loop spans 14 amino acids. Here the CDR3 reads CASSPGTEAGELFF. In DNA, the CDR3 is TGTGCCAGCAGTCCCGGGACAGAGGCCGGGGAGCTGTTTTTT.

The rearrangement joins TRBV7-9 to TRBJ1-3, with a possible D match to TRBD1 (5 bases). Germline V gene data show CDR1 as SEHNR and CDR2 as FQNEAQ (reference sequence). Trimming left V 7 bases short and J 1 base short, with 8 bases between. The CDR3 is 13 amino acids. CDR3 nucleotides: TGTGCCAGCAAGAGGGGTTCTGGAAACACCATATATTTT. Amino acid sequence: CASKRGSGNTIYF.

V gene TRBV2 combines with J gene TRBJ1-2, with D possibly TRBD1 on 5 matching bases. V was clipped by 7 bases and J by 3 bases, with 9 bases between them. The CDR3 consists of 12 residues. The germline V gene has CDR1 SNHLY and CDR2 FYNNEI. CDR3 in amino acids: CASTGTYYGYTF. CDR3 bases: TGTGCCAGCACCGGGACTTACTATGGCTACACCTTC.

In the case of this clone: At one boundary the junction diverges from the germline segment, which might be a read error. This chain's CDR3 is CASRLAGSYEQYF. DNA of the CDR3: TGTGCCAGCAGATTGGCTGGATCCTACGAGCAGTACTTC. V and J are TRBV5-4 and TRBJ2-7, with D hard to call. Germline V CDR1 and CDR2: SGHNT, YYREEE (reference sequence). The length of the CDR3 is 13 residues.

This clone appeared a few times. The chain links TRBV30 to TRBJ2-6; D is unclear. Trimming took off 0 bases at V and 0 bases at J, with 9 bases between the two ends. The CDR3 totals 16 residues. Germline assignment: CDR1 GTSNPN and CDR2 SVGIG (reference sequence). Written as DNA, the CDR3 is TGTGCCTGGAGTGTACACAGCCACTCTGGGGCCAACGTCCTGACTTTC. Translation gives CAWSVHSHSGANVLTF.

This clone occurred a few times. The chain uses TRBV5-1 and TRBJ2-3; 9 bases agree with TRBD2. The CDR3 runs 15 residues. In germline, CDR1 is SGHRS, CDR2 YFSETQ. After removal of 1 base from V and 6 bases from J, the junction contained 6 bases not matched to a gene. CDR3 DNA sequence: TGCGCCAGCAGCTTGAGAGCGGGAGGCCGTGATACGCAGTATTTT. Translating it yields CASSLRAGGRDTQYF.

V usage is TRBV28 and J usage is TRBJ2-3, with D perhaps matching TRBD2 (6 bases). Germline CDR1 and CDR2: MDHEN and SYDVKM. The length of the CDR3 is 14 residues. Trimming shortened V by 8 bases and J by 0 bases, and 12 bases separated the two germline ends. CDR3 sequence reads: CASQLSGSTDTQYF. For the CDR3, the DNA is TGTGCCAGCCAACTGAGCGGGAGCACAGATACGCAGTATTTT.

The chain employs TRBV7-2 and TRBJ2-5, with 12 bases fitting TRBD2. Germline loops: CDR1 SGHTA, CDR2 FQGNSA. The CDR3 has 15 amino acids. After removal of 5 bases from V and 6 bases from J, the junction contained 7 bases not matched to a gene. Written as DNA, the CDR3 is TGTGCCAGCAGCCCTGGACTAGCGGGGATGAAGACCCAGTACTTC. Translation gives CASSPGLAGMKTQYF.

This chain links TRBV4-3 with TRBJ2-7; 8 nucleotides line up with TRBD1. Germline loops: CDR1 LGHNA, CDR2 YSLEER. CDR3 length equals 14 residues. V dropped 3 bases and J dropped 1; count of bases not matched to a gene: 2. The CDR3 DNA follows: TGCGCCAGCAGCCATGGACAGGGATCCTACGAGCAGTACTTC. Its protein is CASSHGQGSYEQYF.

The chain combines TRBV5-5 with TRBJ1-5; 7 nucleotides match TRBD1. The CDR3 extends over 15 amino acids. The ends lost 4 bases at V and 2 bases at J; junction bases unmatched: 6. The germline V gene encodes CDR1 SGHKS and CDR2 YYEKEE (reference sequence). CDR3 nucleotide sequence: TGTGCCAGCAGCCGTACAGGGGATGGCAATCAGCCCCAGCATTTT. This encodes CASSRTGDGNQPQHF.

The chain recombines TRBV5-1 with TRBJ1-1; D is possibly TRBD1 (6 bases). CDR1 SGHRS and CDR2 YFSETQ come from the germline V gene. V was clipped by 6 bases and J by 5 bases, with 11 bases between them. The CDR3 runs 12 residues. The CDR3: CASTGEGTEAFF. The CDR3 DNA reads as TGCGCCAGCACAGGGGAAGGAACTGAAGCTTTCTTT.

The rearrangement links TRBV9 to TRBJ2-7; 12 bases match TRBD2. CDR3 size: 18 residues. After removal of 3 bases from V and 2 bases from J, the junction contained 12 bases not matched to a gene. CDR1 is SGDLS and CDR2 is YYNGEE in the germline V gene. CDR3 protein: CASSAGTSGPKLTYEQYF. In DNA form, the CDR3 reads TGTGCCAGCAGCGCCGGGACTAGCGGGCCAAAACTCACCTACGAGCAGTACTTC.

CDR3 in amino acids: CASSYDRWQTQYF. The DNA of the CDR3 is TGTGCCAGTAGTTACGACAGGTGGCAGACCCAGTACTTC. J is TRBJ2-5 and V is TRBV19; D is perhaps TRBD1 (6 bases). The CDR3 extends over 13 amino acids. Trimming took off 5 bases at V and 6 bases at J, with 13 bases between the two ends. Germline V CDR1 and CDR2: LNHDA, SQIVND (reference sequence).

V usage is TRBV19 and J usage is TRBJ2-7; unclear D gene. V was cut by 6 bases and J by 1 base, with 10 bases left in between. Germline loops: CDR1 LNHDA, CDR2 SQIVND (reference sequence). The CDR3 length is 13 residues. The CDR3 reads CASSNADSYEQYF. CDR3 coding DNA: TGTGCCAGTAGCAACGCCGATTCCTACGAGCAGTACTTC.

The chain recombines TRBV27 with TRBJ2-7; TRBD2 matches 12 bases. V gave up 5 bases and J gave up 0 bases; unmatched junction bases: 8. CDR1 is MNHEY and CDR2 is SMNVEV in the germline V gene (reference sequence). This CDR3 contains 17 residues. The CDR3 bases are TGTGCCAGCAGTCCAAGACTAGCGGGAGCGCTCTCCTACGAGCAGTACTTC. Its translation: CASSPRLAGALSYEQYF.

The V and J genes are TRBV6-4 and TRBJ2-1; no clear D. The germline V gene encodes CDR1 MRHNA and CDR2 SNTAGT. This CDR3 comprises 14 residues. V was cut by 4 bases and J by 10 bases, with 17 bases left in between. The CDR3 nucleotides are TGTGCCAGCAGTGCGTTCGGCCAATGTGGAGAGCAGTTCTTC. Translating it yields CASSAFGQCGEQFF.

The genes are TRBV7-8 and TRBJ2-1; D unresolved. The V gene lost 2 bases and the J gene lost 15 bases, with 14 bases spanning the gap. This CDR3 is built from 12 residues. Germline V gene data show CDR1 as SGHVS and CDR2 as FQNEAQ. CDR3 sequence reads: CASSLSAFVGFF. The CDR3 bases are TGTGCCAGCAGCTTATCCGCGTTTGTGGGGTTCTTC.

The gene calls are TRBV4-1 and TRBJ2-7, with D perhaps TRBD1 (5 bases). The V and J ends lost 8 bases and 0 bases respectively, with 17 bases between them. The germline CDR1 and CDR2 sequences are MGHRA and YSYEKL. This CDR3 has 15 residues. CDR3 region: CASAQWTRNSYEQYF. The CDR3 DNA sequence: TGCGCCAGCGCCCAATGGACACGCAACTCCTACGAGCAGTACTTC.

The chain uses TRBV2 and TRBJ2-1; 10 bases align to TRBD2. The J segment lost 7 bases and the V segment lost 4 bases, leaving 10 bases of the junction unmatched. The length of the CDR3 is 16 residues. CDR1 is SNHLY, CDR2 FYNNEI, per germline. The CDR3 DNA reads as TGTGCCAGCAGTGGGTTCAGCGGGAGGGCCACAAATGAGCAGTTCTTC. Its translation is CASSGFSGRATNEQFF.

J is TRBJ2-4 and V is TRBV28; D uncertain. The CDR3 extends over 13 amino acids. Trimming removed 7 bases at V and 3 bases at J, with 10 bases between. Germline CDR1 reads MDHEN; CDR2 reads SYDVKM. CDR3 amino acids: CASNERSKNIQYF. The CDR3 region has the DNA TGTGCCAGCAACGAGAGGAGCAAAAACATTCAGTACTTC.

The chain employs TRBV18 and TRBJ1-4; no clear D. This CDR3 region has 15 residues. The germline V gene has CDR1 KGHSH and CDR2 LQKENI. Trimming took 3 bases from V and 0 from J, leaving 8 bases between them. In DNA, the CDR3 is TGTGCCAGCTCACCCCGATTTTCAACTAATGAAAAACTGTTTTTT. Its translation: CASSPRFSTNEKLFF.

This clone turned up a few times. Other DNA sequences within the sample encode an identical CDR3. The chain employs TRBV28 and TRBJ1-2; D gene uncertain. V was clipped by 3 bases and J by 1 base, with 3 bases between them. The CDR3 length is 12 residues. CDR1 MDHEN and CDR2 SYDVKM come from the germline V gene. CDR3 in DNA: TGTGCCAGCAGTTTCCTTAACTATGGCTACACCTTC. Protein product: CASSFLNYGYTF.

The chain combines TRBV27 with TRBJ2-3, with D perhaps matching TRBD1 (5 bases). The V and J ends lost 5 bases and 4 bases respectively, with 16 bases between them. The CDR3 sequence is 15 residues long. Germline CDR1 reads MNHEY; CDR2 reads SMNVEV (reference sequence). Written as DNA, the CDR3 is TGTGCCAGCAGTAAGTGGGCAGGGATCGCAGATACGCAGTATTTT. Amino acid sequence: CASSKWAGIADTQYF.

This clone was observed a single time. The CDR3 here is CASSEGQRYGYTF. The CDR3 coding sequence is TGTGCCAGCAGTGAAGGACAGAGATATGGCTACACCTTC. The chain joins TRBV25-1 to TRBJ1-2, with D possibly being TRBD1 (6 bases). The ends were cut back, 2 bases at V and 5 bases at J, with 9 bases in the middle. The CDR3 sequence is 13 residues long. CDR1 is MGHDK, CDR2 SYGVNS, per germline.

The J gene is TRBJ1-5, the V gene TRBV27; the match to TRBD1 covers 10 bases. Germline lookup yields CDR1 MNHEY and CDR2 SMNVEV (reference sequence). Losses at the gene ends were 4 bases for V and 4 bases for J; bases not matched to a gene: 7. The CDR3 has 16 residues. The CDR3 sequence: CASSSRQGARNQPQHF. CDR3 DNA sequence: TGTGCCAGCAGTTCTCGACAGGGGGCGCGGAATCAGCCCCAGCATTTT.

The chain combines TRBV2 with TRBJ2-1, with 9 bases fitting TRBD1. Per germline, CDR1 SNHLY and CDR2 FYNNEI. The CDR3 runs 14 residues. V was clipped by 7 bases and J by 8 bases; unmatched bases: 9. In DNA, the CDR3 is TGTGCCAGCATGGGGACAGGGATTGGGTATGAGCAGTTCTTC. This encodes CASMGTGIGYEQFF.

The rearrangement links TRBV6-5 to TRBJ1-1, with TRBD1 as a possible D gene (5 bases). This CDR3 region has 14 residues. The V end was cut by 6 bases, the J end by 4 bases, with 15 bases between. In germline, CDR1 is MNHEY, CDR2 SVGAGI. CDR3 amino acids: CASRNVGDGTEAFF. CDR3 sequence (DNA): TGTGCCAGCAGAAACGTTGGGGACGGCACTGAAGCTTTCTTT.

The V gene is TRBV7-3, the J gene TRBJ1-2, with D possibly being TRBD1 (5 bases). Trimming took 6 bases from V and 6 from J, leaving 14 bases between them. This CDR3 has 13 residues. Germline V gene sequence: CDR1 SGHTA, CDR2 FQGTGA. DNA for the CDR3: TGTGCCAGCAGTCCGACGTGGGGGGATGGCTACACCTTC. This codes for CASSPTWGDGYTF.

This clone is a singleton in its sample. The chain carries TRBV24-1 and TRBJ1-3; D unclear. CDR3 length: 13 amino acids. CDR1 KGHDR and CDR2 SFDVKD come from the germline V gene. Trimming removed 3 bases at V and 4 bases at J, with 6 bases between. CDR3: CATSDDQGNTIYF. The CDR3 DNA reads TGTGCCACCAGTGATGACCAGGGAAACACCATATATTTT.

CDR3 bases: TGTGCCAGCAGTTTAGGGGCTAGCGGGGTAGAGACCCAGTACTTC. Its translation: CASSLGASGVETQYF. The gene calls are TRBV27 and TRBJ2-5, with 9 bases that match TRBD2. The trim removed 2 bases at V and 4 bases at J, leaving 5 bases unmatched. The CDR3 extends over 15 amino acids. Germline V gene sequence: CDR1 MNHEY, CDR2 SMNVEV (reference sequence).

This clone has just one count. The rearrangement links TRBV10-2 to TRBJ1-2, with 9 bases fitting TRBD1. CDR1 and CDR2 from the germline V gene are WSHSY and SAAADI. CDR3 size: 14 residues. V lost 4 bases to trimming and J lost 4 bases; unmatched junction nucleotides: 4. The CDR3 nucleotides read TGCGCCAGCAGTGTAACAGGGGGCGGCTATGGCTACACCTTC. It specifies CASSVTGGGYGYTF.

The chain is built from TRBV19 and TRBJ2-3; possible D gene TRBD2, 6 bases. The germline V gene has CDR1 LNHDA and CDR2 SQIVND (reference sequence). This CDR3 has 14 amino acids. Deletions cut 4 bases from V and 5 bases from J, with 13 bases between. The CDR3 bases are TGTGCCAGTAGTACCGGGACTTTGGAAGATACGCAGTATTTT. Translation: CASSTGTLEDTQYF.